The 3 T cell receptor beta chains below were found in one sample sequenced in a study of T cells in Graves' hyperthyroidism and ophthalmopathy. Amplified TCR beta CDR3 regions derived from RNA transcripts. HTBI primers were employed in a first-round RT-PCR of the TCR CDR3. TCRdb called the multiplex PCR reads again in MiXCR, with one record for every CDR3 protein. The sample has hundreds of thousands of distinct CDR3 sequences, 35% seen once. Sequenced sample: blood. The receptors were sampled from a woman aged 35 to 49 with Graves' hyperthyroidism.

This clonotype turned up a few times. The rearrangement uses TRBV19 and TRBJ1-2; maybe TRBD1 (5 bases). Germline V gene sequence: CDR1 LNHDA, CDR2 SQIVND (reference sequence). This CDR3 has 15 amino acids. V shed 7 bases and J shed 0 bases, with 15 bases lying between them. CDR3 loop: CASNNRPDSNYGYTF. CDR3 nucleotides: TGTGCCAGTAACAACAGGCCGGACTCTAACTATGGCTACACCTTC.

The chain employs TRBV20-1 and TRBJ1-1, with 9 bases aligning to TRBD1. Looked up from germline, CDR1 is DFQATT and CDR2 is SNEGSKA (reference sequence). The CDR3 has 14 amino acids. Trimming took 6 bases from V and 5 from J; bases not matched to a gene: 10. CDR3 loop: CSATPGQGTTEAFF. DNA of the CDR3: TGCAGTGCGACACCGGGACAGGGTACAACTGAAGCTTTCTTT.

The chain is built from TRBV7-2 and TRBJ1-5, with 10 bases identical to TRBD1. The CDR3 sequence is 16 residues long. Germline V gene sequence: CDR1 SGHTA, CDR2 FQGNSA. V lost 3 bases and J lost 2; bases outside the gene matches: 4. This CDR3 reads CASSLTGGFGNQPQHF. The CDR3 DNA is TGTGCCAGCAGCTTGACAGGGGGCTTTGGCAATCAGCCCCAGCATTTT.